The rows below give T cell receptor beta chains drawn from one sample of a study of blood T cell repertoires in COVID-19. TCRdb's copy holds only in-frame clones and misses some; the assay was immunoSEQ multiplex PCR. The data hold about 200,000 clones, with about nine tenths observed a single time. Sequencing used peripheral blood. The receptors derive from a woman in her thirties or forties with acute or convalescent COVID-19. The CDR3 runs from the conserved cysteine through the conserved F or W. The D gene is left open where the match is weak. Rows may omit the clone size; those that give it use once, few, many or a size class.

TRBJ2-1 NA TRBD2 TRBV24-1 CATSDLVLAGGRQFF TGTGCCACCAGTGATTTGGTACTAGCGGGGGGGAGGCAGTTCTTC
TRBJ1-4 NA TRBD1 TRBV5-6 CASSPRQGARTNEKLFF TGTGCCAGCAGCCCTAGACAGGGGGCCAGAACTAATGAAAAACTGTTTTTT
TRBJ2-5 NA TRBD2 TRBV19 CASSIRWGGQETQYF TGTGCCAGTAGTATTCGCTGGGGGGGGCAAGAGACCCAGTACTTC
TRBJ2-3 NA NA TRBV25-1 CASSVGDWWDTQYF TGTGCCAGCAGTGTAGGGGACTGGTGGGATACGCAGTATTTT
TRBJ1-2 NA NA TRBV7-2 CASSLRGGDTIGYTF TGTGCCAGCAGCTTAAGGGGGGGGGACACCATTGGGTACACCTTC
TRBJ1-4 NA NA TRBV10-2 CASSGGLGEKLFF TGCGCCAGCAGCGGGGGGCTAGGTGAAAAACTGTTTTTT
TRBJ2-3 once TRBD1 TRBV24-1 CAIRDREDTQYF TGTGCCATCCGGGACAGGGAAGATACGCAGTATTTT
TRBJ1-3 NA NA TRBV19 CASTPGWRDNTIYF TGTGCCAGTACCCCAGGGTGGAGGGACAACACCATATATTTT
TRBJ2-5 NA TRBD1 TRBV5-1 CASSSWDRGQETQYF TGCGCCAGCAGCTCGTGGGACAGGGGGCAAGAGACCCAGTACTTC
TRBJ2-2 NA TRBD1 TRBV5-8 CASSLVFGTVSGELFF TGTGCCAGCAGCTTGGTGTTTGGGACAGTATCCGGGGAGCTGTTTTTT
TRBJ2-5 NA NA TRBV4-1 CASSQVSDRETQYF TGCGCCAGCAGCCAGGTTTCGGACAGAGAGACCCAGTACTTC
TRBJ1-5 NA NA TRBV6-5 CASSSAGRDQPQHF TGTGCCAGCAGTTCGGCAGGGAGGGATCAGCCCCAGCATTTT
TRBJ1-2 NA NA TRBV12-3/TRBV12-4 CASSSGTNYGYTF TGTGCCAGCAGTTCGGGGACTAACTATGGCTACACCTTC
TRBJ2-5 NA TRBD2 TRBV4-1 CASSQGGLAGGKETQYF TGCGCCAGCAGCCAAGGGGGGCTAGCGGGGGGAAAAGAGACCCAGTACTTC
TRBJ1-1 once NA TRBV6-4 CASRSTRDSTEAFF TGTGCCAGCAGGAGTACCCGGGATTCCACTGAAGCTTTCTTT
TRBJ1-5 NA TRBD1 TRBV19 CASSEQGYSNQPQHF TGTGCCAGTAGTGAACAGGGGTATAGCAATCAGCCCCAGCATTTT
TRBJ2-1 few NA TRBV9 CASSGRRRVAYNEQFF TGTGCCAGCAGCGGGAGACGGCGGGTCGCCTACAATGAGCAGTTCTTC
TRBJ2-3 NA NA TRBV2 CASSHAGGPSGGDTQYF TGTGCCAGCAGTCACGCGGGGGGGCCGTCAGGGGGCGATACGCAGTATTTT
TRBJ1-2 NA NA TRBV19 CASSITLQGNYGYTF TGTGCCAGTAGTATTACCTTACAGGGTAACTATGGCTACACCTTC
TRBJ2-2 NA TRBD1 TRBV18 CASSTRDRQLGELFF TGTGCCAGCTCGACCCGGGACAGGCAGTTAGGGGAGCTGTTTTTT
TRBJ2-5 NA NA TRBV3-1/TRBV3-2 CASSQERPRETQYF TGTGCCAGCAGCCAAGAGAGGCCTAGAGAGACCCAGTACTTC
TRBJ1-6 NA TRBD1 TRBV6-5 CASSYSGQGAFFPLHF TGTGCCAGCAGTTACTCTGGACAGGGGGCTTTCTTTCCCCTCCACTTT
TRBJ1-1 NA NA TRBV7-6 CASSSSVRGGWYTEAFF TGTGCCAGCAGCTCCTCCGTCCGCGGTGGGTGGTACACTGAAGCTTTCTTT
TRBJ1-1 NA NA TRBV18 CASSPRVGGPNTEAFF TGTGCCAGCTCACCTCGAGTTGGGGGCCCGAACACTGAAGCTTTCTTT
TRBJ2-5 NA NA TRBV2 CASSVRRRLETQYF TGTGCCAGCAGTGTACGCCGGCGGTTGGAGACCCAGTACTTC
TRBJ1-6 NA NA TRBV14 CASSQEGGITNSPLHF TGTGCCAGCAGCCAAGAGGGGGGGATCACGAATTCACCCCTCCACTTT
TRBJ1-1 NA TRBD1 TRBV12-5 CASGATGGLPKAFF TGTGCTAGTGGTGCCACAGGGGGCCTCCCGAAAGCTTTCTTT
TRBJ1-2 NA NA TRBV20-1 CSARTVRSYTF TGCAGTGCCCGGACAGTTAGGAGCTACACCTTC
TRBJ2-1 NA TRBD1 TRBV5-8 CASSLWQGEGYEQFF TGTGCCAGCAGCTTGTGGCAGGGGGAAGGATATGAGCAGTTCTTC
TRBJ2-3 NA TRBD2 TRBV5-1 CASSSGLAGNTQYF TGCGCCAGCAGCTCCGGACTAGCGGGGAATACGCAGTATTTT
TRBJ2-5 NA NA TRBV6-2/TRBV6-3 CASSYGRVRGRGQETQYF TGTGCCAGCAGTTACGGCCGGGTGAGGGGGAGGGGGCAAGAGACCCAGTACTTC
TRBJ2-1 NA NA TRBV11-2 CASSPLRGRANEQFF TGTGCCAGCAGCCCCCTTCGGGGTCGGGCCAATGAGCAGTTCTTC
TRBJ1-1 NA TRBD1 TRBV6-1 CASSEAQGGFTEAFF TGTGCCAGCAGTGAAGCGCAAGGGGGCTTCACTGAAGCTTTCTTT
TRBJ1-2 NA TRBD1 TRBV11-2 CASSMTGSGRGYGYTF TGTGCCAGCAGCATGACAGGGTCTGGCCGAGGATATGGCTACACCTTC
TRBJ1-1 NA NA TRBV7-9 CASSFNRCGSGTEAFF TGTGCCAGCAGCTTCAATAGGTGTGGCAGCGGCACTGAAGCTTTCTTT
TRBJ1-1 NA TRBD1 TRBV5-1 CASSWTGQNTEAFF TGCGCCAGCAGCTGGACAGGGCAGAACACTGAAGCTTTCTTT
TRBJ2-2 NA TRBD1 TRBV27 CASSPDRGLNTGELFF TGTGCCAGCAGTCCCGACAGGGGTCTGAACACCGGGGAGCTGTTTTTT
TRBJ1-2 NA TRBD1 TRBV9 CASSVAGQGPNYGYTF TGTGCCAGCAGCGTAGCCGGACAGGGCCCTAACTATGGCTACACCTTC
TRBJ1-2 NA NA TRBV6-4 CASSVSGGLSGYTF TGTGCCAGCAGTGTGTCCGGGGGGCTTAGTGGCTACACCTTC
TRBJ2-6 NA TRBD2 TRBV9 CASSVTPQRGTSGANVLTF TGTGCCAGCAGCGTAACTCCCCAGCGGGGGACCTCTGGGGCCAACGTCCTGACTTTC
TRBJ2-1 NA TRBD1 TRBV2 CASSGQGAYSYNEQFF TGTGCCAGCAGTGGACAGGGGGCCTACTCCTACAATGAGCAGTTCTTC